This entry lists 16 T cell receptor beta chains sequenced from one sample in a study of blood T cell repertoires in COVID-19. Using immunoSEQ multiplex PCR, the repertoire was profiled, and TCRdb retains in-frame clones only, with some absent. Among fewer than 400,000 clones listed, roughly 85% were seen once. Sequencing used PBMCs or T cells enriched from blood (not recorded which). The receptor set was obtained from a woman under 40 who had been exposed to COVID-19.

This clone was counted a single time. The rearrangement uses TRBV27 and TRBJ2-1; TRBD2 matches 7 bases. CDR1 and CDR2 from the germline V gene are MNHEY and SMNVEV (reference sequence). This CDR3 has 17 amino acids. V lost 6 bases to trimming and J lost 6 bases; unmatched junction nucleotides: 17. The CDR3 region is CASRPLGGGPQSNEQFF. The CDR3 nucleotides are TGTGCCAGCAGACCCCTGGGGGGGGGACCCCAGAGCAATGAGCAGTTCTTC.

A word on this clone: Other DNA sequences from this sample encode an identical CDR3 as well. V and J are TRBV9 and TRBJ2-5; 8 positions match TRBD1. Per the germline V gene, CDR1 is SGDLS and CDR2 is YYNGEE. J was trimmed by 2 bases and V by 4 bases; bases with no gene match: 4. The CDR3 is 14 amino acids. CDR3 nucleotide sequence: TGTGCCAGCAGCTCACGGACAGGGCAAGAGACCCAGTACTTC. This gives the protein CASSSRTGQETQYF.

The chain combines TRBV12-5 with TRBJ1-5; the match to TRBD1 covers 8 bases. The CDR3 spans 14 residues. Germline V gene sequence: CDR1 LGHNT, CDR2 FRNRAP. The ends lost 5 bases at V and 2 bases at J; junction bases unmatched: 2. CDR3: CASGGGQGNQPQHF. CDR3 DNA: TGTGCTAGTGGTGGGGGACAGGGCAATCAGCCCCAGCATTTT.

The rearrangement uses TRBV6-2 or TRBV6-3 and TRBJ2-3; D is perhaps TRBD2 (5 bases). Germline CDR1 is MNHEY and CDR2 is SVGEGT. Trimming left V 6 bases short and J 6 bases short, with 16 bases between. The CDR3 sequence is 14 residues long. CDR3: CASSPPTSVDTQYF. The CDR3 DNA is TGTGCCAGCAGCCCCCCAACTAGTGTCGATACGCAGTATTTT.

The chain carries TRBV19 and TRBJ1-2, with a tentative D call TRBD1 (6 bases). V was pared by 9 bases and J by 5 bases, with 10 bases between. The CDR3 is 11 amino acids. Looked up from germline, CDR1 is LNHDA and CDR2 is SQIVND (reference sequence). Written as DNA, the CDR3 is TGTGCCAGGACGACAGGTTATGGCTACACCTTC. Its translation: CARTTGYGYTF.

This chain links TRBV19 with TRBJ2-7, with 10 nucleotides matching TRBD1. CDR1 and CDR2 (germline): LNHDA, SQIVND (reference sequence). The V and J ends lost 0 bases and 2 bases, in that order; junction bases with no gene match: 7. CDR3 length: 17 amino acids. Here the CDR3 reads CASSIDGDRGNPYEQYF. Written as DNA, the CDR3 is TGTGCCAGTAGTATAGACGGGGACAGGGGTAACCCCTACGAGCAGTACTTC. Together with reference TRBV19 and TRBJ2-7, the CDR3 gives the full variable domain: DGGITQSPKYLFRKEGQNVTLSCEQNLNHDAMYWYRQDPGQGLRLIYYSQIVNDFQKGDIAEGYSVSREKKESFPLTVTSAQKNPTAFYLCASSIDGDRGNPYEQYFGPGTRLTVT.

This chain's CDR3 is CASRDRTGRNTIYF. The CDR3 DNA reads as TGTGCCAGCAGGGACCGGACAGGGCGAAACACCATATATTTT. The chain joins TRBV7-9 to TRBJ1-3; the match to TRBD1 covers 8 bases. Germline-derived CDR1 and CDR2 are SEHNR and FQNEAQ (reference sequence). Trimming took 6 bases from V and 5 from J; bases not matched to a gene: 6. CDR3 length: 14 residues.

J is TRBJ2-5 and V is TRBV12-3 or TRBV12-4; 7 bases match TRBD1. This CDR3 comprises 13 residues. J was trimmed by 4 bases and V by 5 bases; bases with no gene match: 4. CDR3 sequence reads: CASSQTGRETQYF. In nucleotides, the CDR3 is TGTGCCAGCAGTCAGACAGGGAGAGAGACCCAGTACTTC.

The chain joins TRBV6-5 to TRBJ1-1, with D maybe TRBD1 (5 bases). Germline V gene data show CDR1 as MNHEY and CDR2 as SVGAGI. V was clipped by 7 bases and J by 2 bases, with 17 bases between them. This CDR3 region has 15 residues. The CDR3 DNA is TGTGCCAGCAACCCTCTTGGGGGGAGAAACACTGAAGCTTTCTTT. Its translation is CASNPLGGRNTEAFF.

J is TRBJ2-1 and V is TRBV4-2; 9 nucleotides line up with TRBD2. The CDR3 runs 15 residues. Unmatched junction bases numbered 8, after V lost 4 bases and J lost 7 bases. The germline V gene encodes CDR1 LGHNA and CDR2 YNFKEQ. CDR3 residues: CASSRGGGDVNEQFF. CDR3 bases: TGTGCCAGCAGCCGGGGCGGGGGGGACGTGAATGAGCAGTTCTTC.

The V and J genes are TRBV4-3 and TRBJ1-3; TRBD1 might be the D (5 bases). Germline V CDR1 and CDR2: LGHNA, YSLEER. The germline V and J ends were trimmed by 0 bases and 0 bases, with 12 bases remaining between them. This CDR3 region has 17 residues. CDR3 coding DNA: TGCGCCAGCAGCCAAGATTCAGGACAATACTCTGGAAACACCATATATTTT. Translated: CASSQDSGQYSGNTIYF.

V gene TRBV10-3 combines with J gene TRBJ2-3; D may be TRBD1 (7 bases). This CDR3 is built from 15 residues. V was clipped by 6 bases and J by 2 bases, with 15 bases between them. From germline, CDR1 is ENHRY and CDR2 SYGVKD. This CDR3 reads CAISPRGAPTDTQYF. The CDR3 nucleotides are TGTGCCATCAGCCCCAGGGGGGCACCCACAGATACGCAGTATTTT.

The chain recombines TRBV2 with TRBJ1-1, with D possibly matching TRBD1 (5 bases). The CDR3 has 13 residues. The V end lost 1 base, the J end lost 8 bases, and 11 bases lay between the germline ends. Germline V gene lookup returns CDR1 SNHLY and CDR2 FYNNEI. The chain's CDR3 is CASSEVLQVEAFF. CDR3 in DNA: TGTGCCAGCAGTGAAGTTCTACAGGTAGAAGCTTTCTTT.

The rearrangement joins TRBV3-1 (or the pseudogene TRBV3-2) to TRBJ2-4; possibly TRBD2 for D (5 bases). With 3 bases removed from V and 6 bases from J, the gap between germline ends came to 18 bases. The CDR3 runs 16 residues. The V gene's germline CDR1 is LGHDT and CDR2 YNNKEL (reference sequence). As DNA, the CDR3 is TGTGCCAGCAGCCATAGCCTAACTAGTGGGGTAAACATTCAGTACTTC. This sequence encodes CASSHSLTSGVNIQYF.

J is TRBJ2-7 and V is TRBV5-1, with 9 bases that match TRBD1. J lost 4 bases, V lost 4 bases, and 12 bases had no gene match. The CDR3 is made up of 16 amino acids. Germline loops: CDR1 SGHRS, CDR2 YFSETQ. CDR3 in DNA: TGCGCCAGCAGCCCCGAGGACAGGGGCATAGTGTACGAGCAGTACTTC. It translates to CASSPEDRGIVYEQYF.

CDR3 nucleotide sequence: TGTGCCAGCAGTTCGAGGGCTAGCGGAAGGAACGAGCAGTACTTC. Translating it yields CASSSRASGRNEQYF. The rearrangement uses TRBV28 and TRBJ2-7; the match to TRBD2 covers 7 bases. CDR3 length: 15 residues. Germline V CDR1 and CDR2: MDHEN, SYDVKM. Trimming at V came to 4 bases and at J to 5 bases, leaving 11 bases not matched to a gene.